The 16 T cell receptor beta chains reported below all come from one sample, sequenced in a study of metastatic and nonmetastatic thyroid tumors. Patients had received no treatment of any kind before thyroid surgery. TCRdb used MiXCR to call clones anew from the PCR reads. The repertoire holds tens of thousands of clones, with over 10% as singletons. The material sequenced was blood. The origin of the receptors is a female donor with papillary thyroid cancer or a benign thyroid nodule (not recorded which). Some clones in this sample may be carry-over from other donors' samples.

By share, this clone ranks as medium-sized. This chain links TRBV20-1 with TRBJ1-2, with a possible D match to TRBD1 (5 bases). The CDR3 spans 14 residues. Between the trimmed V and J ends, which lost 0 bases and 4 bases, there was a span of 12 bases. CDR1 DFQATT and CDR2 SNEGSKA come from the germline V gene (reference sequence). DNA for the CDR3: TGCAGTGCTAGAGAGGCAGGGATCGTCTATGGCTACACCTTC. Translating it yields CSAREAGIVYGYTF.

The chain employs TRBV25-1 and TRBJ1-1; no reliable D call. Germline CDR1 and CDR2: MGHDK and SYGVNS. With 1 base removed from V and 2 bases from J, the gap between germline ends came to 8 bases. The CDR3 is made up of 14 amino acids. The CDR3 region has the DNA TGTGCCAGCAGTGAATTTAGGGCTAACACTGAAGCTTTCTTT. Protein sequence: CASSEFRANTEAFF.

This clone was picked up many times. V gene TRBV4-1 combines with J gene TRBJ1-2; D is undetermined. Trimming took 4 bases from V and 6 from J, leaving 18 bases between them. CDR3 length: 15 residues. Germline assignment: CDR1 MGHRA and CDR2 YSYEKL. The CDR3 nucleotides read TGCGCCAGCAGCCGAAGAGTAGGGCCAGGCGATGGCTACACCTTC. Translation: CASSRRVGPGDGYTF.

This clone has at least ten counts. The chain employs TRBV10-3 and TRBJ2-5, with no clear D. Per germline, CDR1 ENHRY and CDR2 SYGVKD. Trimming pared 5 bases from V and 1 base from J, leaving 17 bases between. The CDR3 covers 16 residues. CDR3 in amino acids: CAISPTSEIFQETQYF. In nucleotides, the CDR3 is TGTGCCATCAGTCCTACCTCAGAGATCTTCCAAGAGACCCAGTACTTC.

This clone was seen at least ten times. Relative to the germline gene, one junction end is altered; a read error may explain this. The chain uses TRBV5-5 and TRBJ1-1; tentative D call: TRBD1 (6 bases). The germline gives CDR1 SGHKS, CDR2 YYEKEE (reference sequence). The CDR3 length is 13 residues. CDR3 nucleotide sequence: TGTGCCAGCAGCCAGGGGCCATACACCGAAGCTTTCTTT. This sequence encodes CASSQGPYTEAFF.

This clone has a count of ten or more. The V and J genes are TRBV6-1 and TRBJ1-5; D is unresolved. The CDR3 sequence is 13 residues long. The V gene's germline CDR1 is MNHNS and CDR2 SASEGT. Between the trimmed V and J ends, which lost 1 base and 11 bases, there was a span of 12 bases. The CDR3 region has the DNA TGTGCCAGCAGTGAAGGGCGACCACGGGCCCAGCATTTT. Protein: CASSEGRPRAQHF.

This clone showed up many times. V is TRBV3-1 and J is TRBJ2-2; 7 positions agree with TRBD1. The V gene's germline CDR1 is LGHDT and CDR2 YNNKEL (reference sequence). V lost 4 bases and J lost 12; bases outside the gene matches: 8. The CDR3 covers 13 residues. CDR3 sequence reads: CASSPQGQQKLFF. CDR3 DNA: TGTGCCAGCAGCCCGCAGGGACAGCAAAAGCTGTTTTTT.

This clone was counted ten times or more. The rearrangement joins TRBV27 to TRBJ2-3; possibly TRBD2 for D (5 bases). The V and J ends lost 3 bases and 3 bases respectively, with 10 bases between them. The CDR3 spans 14 residues. CDR1 and CDR2 from the germline V gene are MNHEY and SMNVEV (reference sequence). In DNA, the CDR3 is TGTGCCAGCAGTTTCGGTCCGGGAACAGATACGCAGTATTTT. Its translation is CASSFGPGTDTQYF.

This clone was seen ten or more times. The chain joins TRBV28 to TRBJ2-7; D is perhaps TRBD1 (6 bases). Germline assignment: CDR1 MDHEN and CDR2 SYDVKM. V was shortened by 10 bases and J by 0 bases, with 16 bases between the two germline ends. The CDR3 sequence is 14 residues long. CDR3 amino acids: CATKGGTFSYEQYF. In DNA, the CDR3 is TGTGCCACAAAAGGGGGAACCTTCTCCTACGAGCAGTACTTC.

The sample holds a few counts of this clone. This sequence joins TRBV12-3 or TRBV12-4 and TRBJ1-2; no clear D gene. The V and J ends lost 8 bases and 6 bases respectively, with 13 bases between them. CDR3 length equals 12 residues. CDR3 nucleotide sequence: TGTGCCAGCGACGGGCAAGGTGATGGCTACACCTTC. It yields the protein CASDGQGDGYTF.

This clone was detected ten times or more. The chain has TRBV6-1 and TRBJ1-1; D uncertain. CDR1 and CDR2 (germline): MNHNS, SASEGT. The CDR3 extends over 15 amino acids. The V gene lost 1 base and the J gene lost 3 bases, with 12 bases spanning the gap. The CDR3: CASSEGGGRHTEAFF. The DNA of the CDR3 is TGTGCCAGCAGTGAAGGTGGAGGGCGGCACACTGAAGCTTTCTTT.

In its sample, this clone was seen once. The genes are TRBV7-2 and TRBJ2-1; 8 positions agree with TRBD2. CDR3 length: 16 amino acids. Germline loops: CDR1 SGHTA, CDR2 FQGNSA. V was clipped by 0 bases and J by 3 bases; unmatched bases: 4. The CDR3 is CASSLAMSGSYNEQFF. CDR3 DNA sequence: TGTGCCAGCAGCTTAGCGATGAGCGGGAGCTACAATGAGCAGTTCTTC.

This clone was counted ten times or more. The chain combines TRBV11-2 with TRBJ1-3, with TRBD1 as a possible D gene (6 bases). The V gene lost 3 bases and the J gene lost 4 bases, with 16 bases spanning the gap. The CDR3 consists of 16 residues. Per the germline V gene, CDR1 is SGHAT and CDR2 is FQNNGV. In DNA, the CDR3 is TGTGCCAGCAGCTTGTTCCAGGGGCGCCAAGGAAACACCATATATTTT. Translation: CASSLFQGRQGNTIYF.

This clone was picked up many times. The chain recombines TRBV7-9 with TRBJ1-4; no clear D gene. Trimming stripped 3 bases from V and 7 bases from J, with 9 bases between. Per germline, CDR1 SEHNR and CDR2 FQNEAQ (reference sequence). The CDR3 extends over 13 amino acids. In DNA, the CDR3 is TGTGCCAGCAGCTTTGGACGGGGTGAAAAACTGTTTTTT. Encoded protein: CASSFGRGEKLFF.

A remark on this clone: A much larger clone is a single base away; this may be a read error. The sample has other DNA sequences that encode this CDR3 too. The chain carries TRBV15 and TRBJ1-1; D gene uncertain. The CDR3 has 15 amino acids. In germline, CDR1 is LNHNV, CDR2 YYDKDF (reference sequence). CDR3 residues: CATSRETGMNTEAFF. CDR3 DNA sequence: TGTGCCACCAGCAGGGAAACTGGCATGAACACCGAAGCTTTCTTT.

This clone has a count of ten or more. The genes are TRBV7-3 and TRBJ2-5; 7 bases line up with TRBD1. The CDR3 has 15 residues. Germline CDR1 reads SGHTA; CDR2 reads FQGTGA. The V and J ends lost 3 bases and 4 bases, in that order; junction bases with no gene match: 8. The CDR3 region has the DNA TGTGCCAGCAGCTTCACCGGGACAGCAGGAGAGACCCAGTACTTC. Its translation: CASSFTGTAGETQYF.